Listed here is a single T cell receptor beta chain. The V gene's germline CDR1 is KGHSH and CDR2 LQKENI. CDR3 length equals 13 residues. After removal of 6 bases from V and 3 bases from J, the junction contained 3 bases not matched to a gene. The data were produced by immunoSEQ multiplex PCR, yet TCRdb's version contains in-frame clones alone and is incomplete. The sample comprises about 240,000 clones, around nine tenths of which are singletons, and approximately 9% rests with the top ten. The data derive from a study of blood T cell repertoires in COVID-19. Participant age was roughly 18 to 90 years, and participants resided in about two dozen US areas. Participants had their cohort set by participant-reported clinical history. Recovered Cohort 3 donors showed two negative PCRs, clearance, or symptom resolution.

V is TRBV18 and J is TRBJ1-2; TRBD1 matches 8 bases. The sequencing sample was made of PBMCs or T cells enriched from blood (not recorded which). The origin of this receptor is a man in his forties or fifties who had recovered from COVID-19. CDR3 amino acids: CASSQQGDYGYTF. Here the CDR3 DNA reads TGTGCCAGCTCCCAACAGGGGGACTATGGCTACACCTTC.